The text below deals with one T cell receptor beta chain. Its target is unknown. Other DNA sequences from this sample encode an identical CDR3 as well. Graft samples were processed, releasing intraepithelial and lamina propria lymphocytes. These data originate in a study of graft-versus-host responses after intestinal transplantation. In the study overall: Every recipient underwent anti-thymocyte globulin induction, then tacrolimus and steroids for three to four years. Study-wide results and limits: GvH clones turned up in recipient marrow; some had shown up first in ileum or blood. Early declines in HvG clones that occurred post-transplant were associated with peak circulating GvH clone levels. Allografts of one patient group, those with graft-donor T cell macrochimerism, had high graft-versus-host to host-versus-graft clonal ratios.

This CDR3 comprises 15 residues. V lost 0 bases to trimming and J lost 1 base; unmatched junction nucleotides: 1. Germline CDR1 SGHAT, CDR2 FQNNGV. The assay was immunoSEQ multiplex PCR, and TCRdb's table has in-frame clones only and misses some. The sample records about 37,000 clones, around 90% being singletons. The sequence came from a human patient who received an intestinal transplant, so some T cells may come from the graft donor. The gene calls are TRBV11-2 and TRBJ1-1; 8 bases match TRBD1. Material: ileum tissue, obtained roughly 200 days after intestinal transplant. This CDR3 is CASSLDGTGNTEAFF. The CDR3 DNA is TGTGCCAGCAGCTTAGATGGGACAGGGAACACTGAAGCTTTCTTT.